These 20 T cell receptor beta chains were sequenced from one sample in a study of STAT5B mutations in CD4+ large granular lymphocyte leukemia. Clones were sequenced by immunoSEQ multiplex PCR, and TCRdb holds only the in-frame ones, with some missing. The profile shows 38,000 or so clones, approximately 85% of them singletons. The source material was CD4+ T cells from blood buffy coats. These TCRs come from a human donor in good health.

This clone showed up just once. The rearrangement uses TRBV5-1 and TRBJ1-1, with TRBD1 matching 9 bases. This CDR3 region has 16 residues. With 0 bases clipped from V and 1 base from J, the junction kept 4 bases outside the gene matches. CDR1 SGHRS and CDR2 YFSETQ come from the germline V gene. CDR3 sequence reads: CASSLGGQGRNTEAFF. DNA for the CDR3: TGCGCCAGCAGCTTGGGAGGACAGGGGAGGAACACTGAAGCTTTCTTT.

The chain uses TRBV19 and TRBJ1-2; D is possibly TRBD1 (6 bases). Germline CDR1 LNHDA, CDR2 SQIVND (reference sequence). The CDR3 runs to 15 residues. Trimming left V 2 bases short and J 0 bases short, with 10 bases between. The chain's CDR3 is CASSIWDTTNYGYTF. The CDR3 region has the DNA TGTGCCAGTAGTATATGGGACACAACTAACTATGGCTACACCTTC.

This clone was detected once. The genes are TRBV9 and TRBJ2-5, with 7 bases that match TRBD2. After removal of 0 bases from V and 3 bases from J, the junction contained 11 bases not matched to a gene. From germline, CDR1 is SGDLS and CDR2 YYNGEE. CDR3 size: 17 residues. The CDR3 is CASSVEGGLALKETQYF. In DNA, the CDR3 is TGTGCCAGCAGCGTAGAGGGAGGGCTAGCACTCAAAGAGACCCAGTACTTC.

CDR3 sequence: CASSRSLGTDTQYF. The CDR3 bases are TGTGCCAGCAGTCGGTCACTGGGCACAGATACGCAGTATTTT. The chain carries TRBV6-6 and TRBJ2-3; D not certain. Trimming took 5 bases from V and 1 from J, leaving 10 bases between them. The CDR3 has 14 residues. Germline CDR1 is MNHNY and CDR2 is SVGAGI (reference sequence).

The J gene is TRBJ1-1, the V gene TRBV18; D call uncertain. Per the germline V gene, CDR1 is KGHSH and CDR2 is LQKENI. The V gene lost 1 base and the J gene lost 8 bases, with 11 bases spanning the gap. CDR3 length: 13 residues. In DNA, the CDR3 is TGTGCCAGCTCACCACAGTCCGGATCCGAAGCTTTCTTT. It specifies CASSPQSGSEAFF.

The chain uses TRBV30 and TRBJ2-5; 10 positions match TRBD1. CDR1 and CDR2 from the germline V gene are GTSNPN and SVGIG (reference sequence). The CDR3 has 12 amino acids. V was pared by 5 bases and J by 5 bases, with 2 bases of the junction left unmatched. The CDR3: CAWGTGAETQYF. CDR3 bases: TGTGCCTGGGGGACAGGGGCGGAGACCCAGTACTTC.

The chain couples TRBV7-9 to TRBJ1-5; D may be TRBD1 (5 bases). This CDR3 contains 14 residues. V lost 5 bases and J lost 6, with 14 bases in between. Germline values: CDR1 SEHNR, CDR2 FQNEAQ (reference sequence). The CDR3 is CASSQAGGSQPQHF. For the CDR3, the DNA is TGTGCCAGCAGCCAAGCGGGGGGAAGTCAGCCCCAGCATTTT.

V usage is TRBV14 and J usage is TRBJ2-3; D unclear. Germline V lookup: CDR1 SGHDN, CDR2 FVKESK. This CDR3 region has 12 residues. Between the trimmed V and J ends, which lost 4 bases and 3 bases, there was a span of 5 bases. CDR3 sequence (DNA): TGTGCCAGCAGCCCTACAACAGATACGCAGTATTTT. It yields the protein CASSPTTDTQYF.

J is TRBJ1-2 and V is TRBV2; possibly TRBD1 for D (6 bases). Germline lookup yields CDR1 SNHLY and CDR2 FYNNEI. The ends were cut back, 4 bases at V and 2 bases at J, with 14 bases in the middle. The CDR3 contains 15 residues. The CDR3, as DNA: TGTGCCAGCAGTGCGGGGGCGGGGGGGAACTATGGCTACACCTTC. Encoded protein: CASSAGAGGNYGYTF.

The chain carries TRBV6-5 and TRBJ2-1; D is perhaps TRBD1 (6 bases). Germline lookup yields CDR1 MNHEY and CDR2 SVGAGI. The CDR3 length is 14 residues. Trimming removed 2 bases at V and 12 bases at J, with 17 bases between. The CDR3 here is CASSYDAGVRVQFF. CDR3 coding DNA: TGTGCCAGCAGTTACGACGCAGGGGTAAGGGTGCAGTTCTTC.

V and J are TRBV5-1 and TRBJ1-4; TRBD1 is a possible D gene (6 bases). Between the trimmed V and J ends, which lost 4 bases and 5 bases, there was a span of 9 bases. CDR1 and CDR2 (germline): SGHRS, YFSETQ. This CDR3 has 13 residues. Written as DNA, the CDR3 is TGCGCCAGCAGCGGGACAAGGAATGAAAAACTGTTTTTT. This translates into CASSGTRNEKLFF.

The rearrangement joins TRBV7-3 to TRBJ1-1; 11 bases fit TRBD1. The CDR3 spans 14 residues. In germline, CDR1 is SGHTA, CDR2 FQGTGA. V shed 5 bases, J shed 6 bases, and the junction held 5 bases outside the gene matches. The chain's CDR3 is CASSPDRGRPEAFF. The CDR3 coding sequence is TGTGCCAGCAGCCCGGACAGGGGGCGCCCTGAAGCTTTCTTT.

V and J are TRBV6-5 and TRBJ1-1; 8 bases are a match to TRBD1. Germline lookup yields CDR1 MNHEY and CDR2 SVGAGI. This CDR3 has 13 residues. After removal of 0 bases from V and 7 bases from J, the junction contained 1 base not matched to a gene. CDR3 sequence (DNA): TGTGCCAGCAGTTACTCAGGGACAGGTGAAGCTTTCTTT. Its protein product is CASSYSGTGEAFF.

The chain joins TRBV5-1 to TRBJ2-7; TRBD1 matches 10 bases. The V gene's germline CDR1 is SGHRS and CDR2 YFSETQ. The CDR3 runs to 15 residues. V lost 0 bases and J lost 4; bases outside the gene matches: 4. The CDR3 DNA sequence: TGCGCCAGCAGCTTGGGGGACAGGGGAAGATACGAGCAGTACTTC. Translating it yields CASSLGDRGRYEQYF. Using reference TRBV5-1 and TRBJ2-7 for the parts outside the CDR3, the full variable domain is KAGVTQTPRYLIKTRGQQVTLSCSPISGHRSVSWYQQTPGQGLQFLFEYFSETQRNKGNFPGRFSGRQFSNSRSEMNVSTLELGDSALYLCASSLGDRGRYEQYFGPGTRLTVT.

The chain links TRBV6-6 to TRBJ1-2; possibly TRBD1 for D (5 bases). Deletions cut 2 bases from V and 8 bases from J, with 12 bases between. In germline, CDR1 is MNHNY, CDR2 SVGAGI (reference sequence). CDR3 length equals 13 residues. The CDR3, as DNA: TGTGCCAGCAGTTACGGGGCAGCCCGGGGCTACACCTTC. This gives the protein CASSYGAARGYTF.

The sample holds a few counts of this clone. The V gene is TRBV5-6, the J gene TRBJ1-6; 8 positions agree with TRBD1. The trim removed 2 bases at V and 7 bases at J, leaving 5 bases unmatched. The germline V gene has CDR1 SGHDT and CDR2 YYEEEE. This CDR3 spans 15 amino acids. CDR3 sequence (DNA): TGTGCCAGCAGCTTTTCGACAGGGGTAAATTCACCCCTCCACTTT. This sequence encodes CASSFSTGVNSPLHF.

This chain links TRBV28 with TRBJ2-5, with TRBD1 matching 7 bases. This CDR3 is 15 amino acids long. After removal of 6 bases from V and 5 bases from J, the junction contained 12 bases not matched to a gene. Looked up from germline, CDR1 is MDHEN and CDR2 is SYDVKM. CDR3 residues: CASSSNRGFGETQYF. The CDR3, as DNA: TGTGCCAGCAGCTCTAACAGGGGTTTTGGGGAGACCCAGTACTTC.

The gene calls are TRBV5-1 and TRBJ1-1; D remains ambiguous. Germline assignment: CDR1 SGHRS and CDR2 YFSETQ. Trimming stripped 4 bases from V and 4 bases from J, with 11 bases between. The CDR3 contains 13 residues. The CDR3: CASSPRDPTEAFF. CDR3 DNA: TGCGCCAGCAGCCCAAGGGATCCCACTGAAGCTTTCTTT.

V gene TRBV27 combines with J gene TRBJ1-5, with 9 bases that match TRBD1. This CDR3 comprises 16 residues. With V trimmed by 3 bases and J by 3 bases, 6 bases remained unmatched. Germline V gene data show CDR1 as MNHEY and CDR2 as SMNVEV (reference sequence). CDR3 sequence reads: CASSFSGTGNNQPQHF. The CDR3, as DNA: TGTGCCAGCAGTTTTTCCGGGACAGGGAACAATCAGCCCCAGCATTTT.

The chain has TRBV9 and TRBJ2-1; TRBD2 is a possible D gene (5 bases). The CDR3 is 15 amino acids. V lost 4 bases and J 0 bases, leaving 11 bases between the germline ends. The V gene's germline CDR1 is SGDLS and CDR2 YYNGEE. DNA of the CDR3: TGTGCCAGCAGCTACGGACTCGGCTCCTACAATGAGCAGTTCTTC. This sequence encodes CASSYGLGSYNEQFF.